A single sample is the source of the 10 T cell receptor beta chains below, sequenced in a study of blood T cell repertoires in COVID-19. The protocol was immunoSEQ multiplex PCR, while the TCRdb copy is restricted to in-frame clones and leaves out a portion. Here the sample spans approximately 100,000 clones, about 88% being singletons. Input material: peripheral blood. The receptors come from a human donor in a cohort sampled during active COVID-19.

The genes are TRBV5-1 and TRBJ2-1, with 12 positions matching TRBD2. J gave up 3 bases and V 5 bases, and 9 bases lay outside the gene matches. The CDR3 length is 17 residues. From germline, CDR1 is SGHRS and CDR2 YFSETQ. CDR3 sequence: CASSRASGRAFYNEQFF. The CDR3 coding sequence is TGCGCCAGCAGTCGGGCTAGCGGGAGGGCGTTCTACAATGAGCAGTTCTTC.

CDR3 DNA sequence: TGTGCCAGCAGCGTAGGGACAGGGGCCTACGAGCAGTACTTC. It is translated as CASSVGTGAYEQYF. The chain is built from TRBV9 and TRBJ2-7, with 9 bases fitting TRBD1. Germline V gene lookup returns CDR1 SGDLS and CDR2 YYNGEE. Unmatched junction bases numbered 0, after V lost 0 bases and J lost 2 bases. The CDR3 is 14 residues long. Full variable domain (missing parts from reference TRBV9 and TRBJ2-7): DSGVTQTPKHLITATGQRVTLRCSPRSGDLSVYWYQQSLDQGLQFLIQYYNGEERAKGNILERFSAQQFPDLHSELNLSSLELGDSALYFCASSVGTGAYEQYFGPGTRLTVT.

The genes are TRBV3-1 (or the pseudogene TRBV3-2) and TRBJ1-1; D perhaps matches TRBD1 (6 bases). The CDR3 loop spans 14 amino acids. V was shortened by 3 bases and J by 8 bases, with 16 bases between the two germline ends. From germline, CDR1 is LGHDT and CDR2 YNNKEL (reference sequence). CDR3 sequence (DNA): TGTGCCAGCAGCCAGGCCGGACAGTTTCCCGAAGCTTTCTTT. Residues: CASSQAGQFPEAFF.

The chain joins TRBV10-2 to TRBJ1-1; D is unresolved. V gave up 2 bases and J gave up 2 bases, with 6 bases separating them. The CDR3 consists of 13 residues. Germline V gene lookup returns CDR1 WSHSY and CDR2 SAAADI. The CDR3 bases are TGCGCCAGCAGTGAGGGGAGCAACACTGAAGCTTTCTTT. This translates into CASSEGSNTEAFF.

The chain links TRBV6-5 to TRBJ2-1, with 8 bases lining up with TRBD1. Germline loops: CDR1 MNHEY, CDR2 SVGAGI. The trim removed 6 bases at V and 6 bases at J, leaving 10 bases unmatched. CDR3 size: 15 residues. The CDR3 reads CASSEQSTGVNEQFF. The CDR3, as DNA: TGTGCCAGCAGCGAGCAGTCGACAGGGGTCAATGAGCAGTTCTTC.

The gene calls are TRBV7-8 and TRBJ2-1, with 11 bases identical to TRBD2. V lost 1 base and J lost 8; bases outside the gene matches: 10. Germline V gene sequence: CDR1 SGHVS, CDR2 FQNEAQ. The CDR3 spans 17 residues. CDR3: CASSLVVSGGGLDEQFF. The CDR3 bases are TGTGCCAGCAGCTTAGTGGTTAGCGGGGGGGGCTTGGATGAGCAGTTCTTC.

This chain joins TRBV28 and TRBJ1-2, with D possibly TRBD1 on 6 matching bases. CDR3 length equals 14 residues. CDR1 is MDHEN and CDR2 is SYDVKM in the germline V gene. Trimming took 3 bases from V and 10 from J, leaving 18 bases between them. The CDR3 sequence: CASSFIGGLEVYTF. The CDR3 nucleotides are TGTGCCAGCAGTTTTATAGGGGGTCTTGAGGTCTACACCTTC.

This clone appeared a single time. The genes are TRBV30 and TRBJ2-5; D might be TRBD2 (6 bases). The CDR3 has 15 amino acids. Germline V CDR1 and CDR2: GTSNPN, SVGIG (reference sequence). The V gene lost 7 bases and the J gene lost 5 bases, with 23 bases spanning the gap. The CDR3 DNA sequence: TGTGCCTTCTACTTGCTATCGGAGGCGGGGGAGACCCAGTACTTC. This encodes CAFYLLSEAGETQYF.

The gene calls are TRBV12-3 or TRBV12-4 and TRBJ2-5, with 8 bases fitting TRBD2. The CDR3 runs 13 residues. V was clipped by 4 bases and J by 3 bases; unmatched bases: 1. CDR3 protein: CASSYSGEETQYF. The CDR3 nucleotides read TGTGCCAGCAGTTATAGCGGGGAAGAGACCCAGTACTTC.

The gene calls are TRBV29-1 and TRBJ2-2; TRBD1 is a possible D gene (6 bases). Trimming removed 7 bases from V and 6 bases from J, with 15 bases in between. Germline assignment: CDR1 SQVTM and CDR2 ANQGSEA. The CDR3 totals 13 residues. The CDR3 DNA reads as TGCAGCGCGCTACCCGGGACACCCGGGGAGCTGTTTTTT. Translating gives CSALPGTPGELFF.